These T cell receptor beta chains were read from a single sample in a study of cytomegalovirus exposure and HLA in healthy donors. Method: immunoSEQ multiplex PCR; TCRdb's copy keeps in-frame clones and lacks some. The sample records around 75,000 clones, about 78% being singletons. Sequencing was carried out using PBMCs. These receptors came from a man between 18 and 35 years old in good health and CMV-seronegative. CDR3s include the opening cysteine and the closing phenylalanine or tryptophan. D genes are given only for firm matches. Rows give clone size only sometimes, using once, few, many, or a class for an expanded clone.

D gene,clone size,V gene,J gene,CDR3 protein,CDR3 DNA
.,.,TRBV7-3,TRBJ1-2,CASSLRAGDYYGYTF,TGTGCCAGCAGCCTAAGGGCAGGGGATTACTATGGCTACACCTTC
TRBD1,.,TRBV2,TRBJ1-3,CASSIGQGAGNTIYF,TGTGCCAGCAGTATAGGACAGGGAGCTGGAAACACCATATATTTT
.,.,TRBV30,TRBJ1-1,CAWSVSQNTEAFF,TGTGCCTGGAGTGTGTCACAGAACACTGAAGCTTTCTTT
.,.,TRBV6-5,TRBJ2-7,CASRGDTYEQYF,TGTGCCAGCAGGGGAGACACCTACGAGCAGTACTTC
.,once,TRBV2,TRBJ2-3,CANYVSSDTQYF,TGTGCCAACTACGTATCCTCAGATACGCAGTATTTT
.,once,TRBV4-1,TRBJ2-4,CASSLTRTEDIQYF,TGCGCCAGCAGCCTGACCCGGACGGAGGACATTCAGTACTTC
TRBD1,.,TRBV18,TRBJ1-5,CASSEKGTGANQPQHF,TGTGCCAGCTCGGAAAAGGGGACAGGGGCTAATCAGCCCCAGCATTTT
TRBD2,.,TRBV19,TRBJ2-2,CASSPVLAGDHTGELFF,TGTGCCAGTAGTCCAGTTTTAGCGGGGGACCACACCGGGGAGCTGTTTTTT
.,.,TRBV7-9,TRBJ2-5,CASSFGDYQETQYF,TGTGCCAGCAGCTTCGGGGACTACCAAGAGACCCAGTACTTC
.,.,TRBV30,TRBJ2-2,CAWRSKSTGELFF,TGTGCCTGGAGGTCGAAGAGTACCGGGGAGCTGTTTTTT